Listed here are 14 T cell receptor beta chains from one sample, sequenced in a study of cytomegalovirus exposure and HLA in healthy donors (dated by TCRdb to 2016 to 2017). Receptors were amplified or captured by the immunoSEQ multiplex PCR assay. The multiplex PCR relied on a mix of 60 forward primers for TCR Vbeta segments and 13 reverse primers for TCR Jbeta segments. As stored in TCRdb, this immuneACCESS dataset retains in-frame rearrangements with V and J assigned. A fraction of the clones does not appear; measured against another copy, unresolved V genes explain less than half of the discrepancy, and the remainder lacks a known reason. The sample table contains 150,000 or so clones; only one count was recorded for about 80% of them. The ten largest clones add up to approximately 14% of the sample. Source material: PBMCs. The receptors were gathered from a woman between 40 and 50 years old in good health and CMV-seronegative.

The chain is built from TRBV30 and TRBJ2-2; a possible D gene is TRBD2 (5 bases). Trimming cost V 8 bases and J 5 bases, with 15 bases left between them. Germline V gene lookup returns CDR1 GTSNPN and CDR2 SVGIG (reference sequence). The CDR3 has 13 residues. The CDR3, as DNA: TGTGCCGGCCCCGGGGTCGTTACCGGGGAGCTGTTTTTT. The encoded protein is CAGPGVVTGELFF.

The V and J genes are TRBV7-2 and TRBJ2-7; weak D call: TRBD1 (5 bases). Germline V gene data show CDR1 as SGHTA and CDR2 as FQGNSA. This CDR3 is built from 12 residues. Trimming removed 5 bases at V and 6 bases at J, with 11 bases between. The CDR3: CASSELQGEQYF. The CDR3 region has the DNA TGTGCCAGCAGCGAACTCCAGGGCGAGCAGTACTTC.

The rearrangement joins TRBV19 to TRBJ2-2; 9 bases align to TRBD2. Trimming took 5 bases from V and 6 from J; bases not matched to a gene: 7. The V gene's germline CDR1 is LNHDA and CDR2 SQIVND (reference sequence). The CDR3 runs 15 residues. CDR3 in DNA: TGTGCCAGTAGTCAACCGGCGGGAGGGCCCGGGGAGCTGTTTTTT. As protein: CASSQPAGGPGELFF.

About this clone: At one end, the junction sequence differs from germline, possibly due to a read error. In DNA, the CDR3 is TGTTCCAGCAGCTTAGGGACACCGTCTAGAGGCTACACCTTC. Translation: CSSSLGTPSRGYTF. The chain recombines TRBV7-9 with TRBJ1-2; TRBD1 is a possible D gene (6 bases). This CDR3 is built from 14 residues. CDR1 is SEHNR, CDR2 FQNEAQ, per germline (reference sequence).

The J gene is TRBJ2-5, the V gene TRBV4-1, with a weak D call TRBD2 (6 bases). CDR3 length: 15 residues. Germline assignment: CDR1 MGHRA and CDR2 YSYEKL. The germline V and J ends were trimmed by 2 bases and 5 bases, with 15 bases remaining between them. The CDR3 region is CASSQRGSGWETQYF. Written as DNA, the CDR3 is TGCGCCAGCAGCCAAAGAGGGAGCGGGTGGGAGACCCAGTACTTC.

This chain uses TRBV15 with TRBJ2-2, with D possibly matching TRBD2 (5 bases). Germline V gene sequence: CDR1 LNHNV, CDR2 YYDKDF (reference sequence). Trimming left V 8 bases short and J 1 base short, with 11 bases between. CDR3 length: 14 residues. The CDR3 protein is CATAKRENTGELFF. The CDR3 nucleotides read TGTGCCACCGCGAAACGGGAGAACACCGGGGAGCTGTTTTTT.

The V gene is TRBV28, the J gene TRBJ2-7; D might be TRBD2 (5 bases). Germline V CDR1 and CDR2: MDHEN, SYDVKM. Trimming removed 4 bases at V and 0 bases at J, with 13 bases between. The CDR3 is 15 residues long. Here the CDR3 reads CASSSQRRSSYEQYF. CDR3 DNA sequence: TGTGCCAGCAGTTCACAGCGGCGATCCTCCTACGAGCAGTACTTC.

J is TRBJ2-7 and V is TRBV28; TRBD2 might be the D (6 bases). V was trimmed by 4 bases and J by 0 bases, leaving 13 bases between them. The CDR3 totals 15 residues. In germline, CDR1 is MDHEN, CDR2 SYDVKM. DNA of the CDR3: TGTGCCAGCAGTTGGGGGACTGCCAACTCCTACGAGCAGTACTTC. This codes for CASSWGTANSYEQYF.

V is TRBV2 and J is TRBJ2-5; no clear D. The DNA end is more similar to TRBJ2-7, so the J call may be wrong. CDR3 size: 11 residues. Germline-derived CDR1 and CDR2 are SNHLY and FYNNEI. CDR3 coding DNA: TGTGCCAGCAGTGTGTTCTACGAGCAGTACTTC. Protein product: CASSVFYEQYF.

The chain uses TRBV6-6 and TRBJ2-6; D remains ambiguous. V lost 7 bases and J 0 bases, leaving 7 bases between the germline ends. The CDR3 spans 14 residues. Germline V gene lookup returns CDR1 MNHNY and CDR2 SVGAGI (reference sequence). The CDR3 DNA reads as TGTGCCAGCATGACGGGCTCTGGGGCCAACGTCCTGACTTTC. Translating gives CASMTGSGANVLTF.

V usage is TRBV6-1 and J usage is TRBJ1-2; weak D call: TRBD1 (5 bases). The CDR3 sequence is 13 residues long. CDR1 and CDR2 from the germline V gene are MNHNS and SASEGT. V lost 6 bases, J lost 2 bases, and 10 bases lay in between. CDR3: CASRETVNYGYTF. The DNA of the CDR3 is TGTGCCAGCAGAGAGACAGTGAACTATGGCTACACCTTC.

This chain uses TRBV19 with TRBJ2-2, with D unclear. The germline CDR1 and CDR2 sequences are LNHDA and SQIVND (reference sequence). This CDR3 comprises 12 residues. With 1 base removed from V and 13 bases from J, the gap between germline ends came to 10 bases. The DNA of the CDR3 is TGTGCCAGTAGTATAGGGGCTGCAGGGCTGTTTTTT. Translating it yields CASSIGAAGLFF.

V and J are TRBV19 and TRBJ2-2; D is possibly TRBD2 (5 bases). The V end lost 2 bases, the J end lost 4 bases, and 5 bases lay between the germline ends. From germline, CDR1 is LNHDA and CDR2 SQIVND (reference sequence). This CDR3 is 13 amino acids long. The CDR3, as DNA: TGTGCCAGTAGTATACGGGGCACCGGGGAGCTGTTTTTT. This encodes CASSIRGTGELFF.

The rearrangement uses TRBV7-2 and TRBJ2-2; D perhaps matches TRBD2 (6 bases). Trimming left V 1 base short and J 0 bases short, with 9 bases between. The CDR3 totals 16 residues. The V gene's germline CDR1 is SGHTA and CDR2 FQGNSA. CDR3 sequence (DNA): TGTGCCAGCAGCTTAGAGGCTAGCGCGAACACCGGGGAGCTGTTTTTT. This gives the protein CASSLEASANTGELFF.